This T cell receptor (beta chain) was sequenced in a study of OX40 agonist ivuxolimab in advanced cancers. The CDR3 runs to 16 residues. Unmatched junction bases numbered 4, after V lost 0 bases and J lost 2 bases. Germline values: CDR1 SGHNT, CDR2 YYREEE (reference sequence). The study sampled blood at baseline, cycle 4 day 1, and cycle 7 day 1. Sequenced by immunoSEQ multiplex PCR; TCRdb stores in-frame clones only, minus some. The sample comprises about 98,000 clones, about 83% of which are singletons, and about 0.5% rests with the top ten. V is TRBV5-4 and J is TRBJ1-2; TRBD1 matches 10 bases. This clonotype originated in an adult with an advanced solid tumor such as melanoma, head and neck, liver or kidney cancer. Sequenced here: CD4+ or CD8+ T cells sorted from blood, sampled in a trial of the OX40 agonist ivuxolimab. Here the CDR3 reads CASSLGQGAFNYGYTF. The CDR3 DNA reads as TGTGCCAGCAGCTTGGGACAGGGGGCTTTCAACTATGGCTACACCTTC.